A single sample gave rise to the 21 T cell receptor beta chains below, sequenced in a study of CD8 T cells in ankylosing spondylitis. TCRdb recomputed calls from the 5' RACE reads with MiXCR, one row per CDR3 protein. The sample lists around 39,000 distinct CDR3 sequences, under 15% occurring once. The specimen sequenced was synovial fluid, either unsorted or a sorted T cell fraction (not recorded which). These receptors were taken from a male donor with ankylosing spondylitis.

This clonotype came up a few times. This chain uses TRBV12-3 or TRBV12-4 with TRBJ1-6; TRBD1 agrees at 7 bases. This CDR3 is built from 16 residues. The V segment lost 5 bases and the J segment 7 bases; nucleotides outside the gene matches: 11. The CDR3 nucleotides read TGTGCCAGCAGTGGGGGGGAGGGCAGGGGGAATTCACCCCTCCACTTT. Translating gives CASSGGEGRGNSPLHF.

This clonotype was counted a few times. This chain uses TRBV6-2 or TRBV6-3 with TRBJ2-2; D possibly corresponds to TRBD2 (6 bases). Germline CDR1 MNHEY, CDR2 SVGEGT. This CDR3 comprises 17 residues. V was pared by 2 bases and J by 5 bases, with 18 bases between. The CDR3 is CASSYRGTNAWTGELFF. The DNA for the CDR3 is TGTGCCAGCAGTTACCGGGGGACGAACGCTTGGACCGGGGAGCTGTTTTTT.

The rearrangement links TRBV7-6 to TRBJ1-3; TRBD1 might be the D (6 bases). This CDR3 comprises 16 residues. The germline V gene has CDR1 SGHVS and CDR2 FNYEAQ. V was cut by 0 bases and J by 4 bases, with 13 bases left in between. This CDR3 reads CASSLAAQGTGNTIYF. Here the CDR3 DNA reads TGTGCCAGCAGCTTAGCGGCTCAGGGGACGGGAAACACCATATATTTT.

Only a few counts were recorded for this clonotype. J is TRBJ1-5 and V is TRBV7-9; TRBD1 might be the D (5 bases). The CDR3 extends over 15 amino acids. V gave up 5 bases and J gave up 0 bases, with 11 bases separating them. The germline gives CDR1 SEHNR, CDR2 FQNEAQ (reference sequence). The CDR3 nucleotides are TGTGCCAGCAGCCCCGACAGTTTTAGCAATCAGCCCCAGCATTTT. This translates into CASSPDSFSNQPQHF.

The chain has TRBV12-3 or TRBV12-4 and TRBJ1-5, with D maybe TRBD1 (5 bases). CDR3 size: 13 residues. Trimming removed 7 bases at V and 4 bases at J, with 11 bases between. CDR3: CASTTGRNQPQHF. CDR3 DNA sequence: TGTGCCAGCACCACAGGACGAAATCAGCCCCAGCATTTT.

This clonotype came up a few times. This chain joins TRBV27 and TRBJ2-7, with D perhaps TRBD2 (7 bases). Trimming removed 4 bases at V and 2 bases at J, with 18 bases between. CDR1 and CDR2 from the germline V gene are MNHEY and SMNVEV (reference sequence). The CDR3 is 16 residues long. As DNA, the CDR3 is TGTGCCAGCAGTTACCGTAGGGGGGGGCTGCCCTACGAGCAGTACTTC. This sequence encodes CASSYRRGGLPYEQYF.

This clonotype was detected a few times. The V gene is TRBV5-6, the J gene TRBJ1-5; TRBD1 matches at 8 bases. The germline V gene has CDR1 SGHDT and CDR2 YYEEEE. Trimming took 2 bases from V and 9 from J; bases not matched to a gene: 4. The CDR3 contains 13 residues. As DNA, the CDR3 is TGTGCCAGCAGCTTCCAGGGGGCAGGGCCCCAGCATTTT. As protein: CASSFQGAGPQHF.

This clonotype showed up just a few times. The chain combines TRBV5-6 with TRBJ2-4, with 9 bases lining up with TRBD2. Per germline, CDR1 SGHDT and CDR2 YYEEEE. This CDR3 has 18 amino acids. After removal of 2 bases from V and 2 bases from J, the junction contained 11 bases not matched to a gene. The CDR3 DNA follows: TGTGCCAGCAGCTTTACCCTAGCGGGAAAGTGGTCCAAAAACATTCAGTACTTC. It codes for CASSFTLAGKWSKNIQYF.

This clonotype turned up a few times. The chain joins TRBV9 to TRBJ2-3, with no clear D. The V end lost 6 bases, the J end lost 2 bases, and 10 bases lay between the germline ends. Germline lookup yields CDR1 SGDLS and CDR2 YYNGEE. This CDR3 has 13 amino acids. The CDR3 here is CASNEGFTDTQYF. CDR3 bases: TGTGCCAGCAATGAAGGTTTCACAGATACGCAGTATTTT.

The V call is TRBV6-2 or TRBV6-3, the J call TRBJ2-5; 12 nucleotides agree with TRBD2. Germline loops: CDR1 MNHEY, CDR2 SVGEGT. J was trimmed by 6 bases and V by 0 bases; bases with no gene match: 5. The CDR3 runs to 16 residues. The CDR3: CASSYSTSGGQKTQYF. Written as DNA, the CDR3 is TGTGCCAGCAGTTACTCGACTAGCGGGGGCCAGAAGACCCAGTACTTC.

The rearrangement uses TRBV7-9 and TRBJ2-1; tentatively, D is TRBD1 (6 bases). The CDR3 contains 16 residues. V shed 5 bases and J shed 7 bases, with 21 bases lying between them. Germline V lookup: CDR1 SEHNR, CDR2 FQNEAQ (reference sequence). CDR3 DNA sequence: TGTGCCAGCAGCCCCCGGACAGATCGAAGAAGAAATGAGCAGTTCTTC. Residues: CASSPRTDRRRNEQFF.

The gene calls are TRBV4-3 and TRBJ2-1, with 7 bases identical to TRBD2. The CDR3 spans 17 residues. Unmatched junction bases numbered 6, after V lost 1 base and J lost 0 bases. Germline values: CDR1 LGHNA, CDR2 YSLEER. In nucleotides, the CDR3 is TGCGCCAGCAGCCAAGGACTAGCAGAAAGCTCCTACAATGAGCAGTTCTTC. Amino acids: CASSQGLAESSYNEQFF.

The V and J genes are TRBV28 and TRBJ1-5; TRBD1 is a possible D gene (5 bases). CDR3 size: 15 residues. Germline V gene sequence: CDR1 MDHEN, CDR2 SYDVKM. V was pared by 11 bases and J by 7 bases, with 24 bases between. CDR3 DNA: TGTGCCCTAAAGGAGGGGCAGGGAAGGGGACAGCCCCAGCATTTT. This codes for CALKEGQGRGQPQHF.

This clonotype was detected a few times. The chain uses TRBV5-1 and TRBJ1-5; 9 bases align to TRBD1. Trimming removed 4 bases from V and 5 bases from J; junction bases left unmatched: 10. The CDR3 runs to 16 residues. Per germline, CDR1 SGHRS and CDR2 YFSETQ. CDR3 sequence (DNA): TGCGCCAGCAGCCTGGGGGGGACAGGGCTCGATCAGCCCCAGCATTTT. Its protein product is CASSLGGTGLDQPQHF.

This sequence joins TRBV28 and TRBJ1-5; a weak D match, TRBD1 (6 bases). There are 14 residues in the CDR3. CDR1 MDHEN and CDR2 SYDVKM come from the germline V gene. V shed 11 bases and J shed 0 bases, with 14 bases lying between them. The CDR3 is CAGGDIFSNQPQHF. CDR3 DNA sequence: TGTGCCGGCGGGGACATTTTTAGCAATCAGCCCCAGCATTTT. The complete variable domain, with remaining parts taken from reference TRBV28 and TRBJ1-5, reads DVKVTQSSRYLVKRTGEKVFLECVQDMDHENMFWYRQDPGLGLRLIYFSYDVKMKEKGDIPEGYSVSREKKERFSLILESASTNQTSMYLCAGGDIFSNQPQHFGDGTRLSIL.

This clonotype was picked up a small number of times. The chain is built from TRBV5-1 and TRBJ1-1; 7 bases agree with TRBD1. Trimming removed 4 bases from V and 1 base from J; junction bases left unmatched: 10. CDR3 length: 16 residues. The V gene's germline CDR1 is SGHRS and CDR2 YFSETQ. CDR3 protein: CASSDRESQGNTEAFF. The DNA of the CDR3 is TGCGCCAGCAGCGACAGGGAAAGCCAGGGGAACACTGAAGCTTTCTTT.

This clonotype was detected a few times. V is TRBV28 and J is TRBJ2-3; TRBD2 matches 8 bases. V was clipped by 7 bases and J by 7 bases; unmatched bases: 10. There are 14 residues in the CDR3. The germline gives CDR1 MDHEN, CDR2 SYDVKM. The CDR3 coding sequence is TGTGCCAGCATTCCGGGACTAGGATCTAATACGCAGTATTTT. Translation: CASIPGLGSNTQYF.

This clonotype has ten or more counts. The V and J genes are TRBV27 and TRBJ2-7; D not resolved. V lost 2 bases to trimming and J lost 3 bases, with 8 bases between them. The CDR3 covers 13 residues. Per germline, CDR1 MNHEY and CDR2 SMNVEV (reference sequence). CDR3 sequence (DNA): TGTGCCAGCAGTTTACCGGGTAACTACGAGCAGTACTTC. Its translation: CASSLPGNYEQYF.

This clonotype has more than one count but fewer than ten. The chain recombines TRBV27 with TRBJ2-2; D is unresolved. The germline V and J ends were trimmed by 2 bases and 4 bases, with 5 bases remaining between them. There are 13 residues in the CDR3. Germline values: CDR1 MNHEY, CDR2 SMNVEV (reference sequence). CDR3 sequence reads: CASSLRSTGELFF. The CDR3 DNA reads TGTGCCAGCAGTTTAAGGAGCACCGGGGAGCTGTTTTTT.

At least ten counts were recorded for this clonotype. The chain recombines TRBV27 with TRBJ1-2; no reliable D call. CDR3 length equals 15 residues. Germline CDR1 MNHEY, CDR2 SMNVEV (reference sequence). V gave up 4 bases and J gave up 1 base, with 13 bases separating them. The CDR3 loop is CASSSHTGNNYGYTF. The CDR3 DNA reads as TGTGCCAGCAGTTCACATACCGGGAATAACTATGGCTACACCTTC.

This rearrangement joins TRBV5-1 to TRBJ1-2; weak D call: TRBD1 (5 bases). CDR1 SGHRS and CDR2 YFSETQ come from the germline V gene. The V gene lost 4 bases and the J gene lost 4 bases, with 14 bases spanning the gap. The CDR3 runs 14 residues. As DNA, the CDR3 is TGCGCCAGCAGCGGGACCGCCGGGGCCTATGGCTACACCTTC. This codes for CASSGTAGAYGYTF.